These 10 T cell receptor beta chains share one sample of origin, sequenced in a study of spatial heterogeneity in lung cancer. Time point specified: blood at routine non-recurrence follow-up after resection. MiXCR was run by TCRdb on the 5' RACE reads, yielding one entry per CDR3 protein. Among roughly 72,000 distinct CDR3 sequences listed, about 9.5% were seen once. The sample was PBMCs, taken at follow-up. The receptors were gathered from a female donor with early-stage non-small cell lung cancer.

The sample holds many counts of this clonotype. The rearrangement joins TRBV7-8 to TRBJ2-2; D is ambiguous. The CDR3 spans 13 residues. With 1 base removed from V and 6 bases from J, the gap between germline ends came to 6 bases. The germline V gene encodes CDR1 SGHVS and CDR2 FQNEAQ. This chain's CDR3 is CASSLGSPGELFF. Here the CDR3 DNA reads TGTGCCAGCAGCTTAGGATCCCCCGGGGAGCTGTTTTTT.

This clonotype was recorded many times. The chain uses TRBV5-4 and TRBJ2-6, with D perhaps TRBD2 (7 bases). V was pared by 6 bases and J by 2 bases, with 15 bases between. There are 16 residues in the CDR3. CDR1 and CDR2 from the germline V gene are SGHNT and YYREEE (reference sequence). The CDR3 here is CASTLGGAPGANVLTF. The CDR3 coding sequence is TGTGCCAGCACCCTTGGGGGGGCCCCTGGGGCCAACGTCCTGACTTTC.

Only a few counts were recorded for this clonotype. Here the CDR3 reads CANRPGGNTGELFF. In DNA, the CDR3 is TGTGCCAACCGGCCAGGAGGGAACACCGGGGAGCTGTTTTTT. The J gene is TRBJ2-2, the V gene TRBV10-3; possible D gene TRBD2, 5 bases. The V end was cut by 10 bases, the J end by 1 base, with 13 bases between. There are 14 residues in the CDR3. The V gene's germline CDR1 is ENHRY and CDR2 SYGVKD.

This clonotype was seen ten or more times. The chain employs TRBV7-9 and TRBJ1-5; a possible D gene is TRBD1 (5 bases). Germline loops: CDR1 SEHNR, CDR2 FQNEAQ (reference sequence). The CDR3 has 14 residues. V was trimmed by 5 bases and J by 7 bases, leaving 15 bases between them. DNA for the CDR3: TGTGCCAGCAGCCCAGCGGGGGATGGACAGCCCCAGCATTTT. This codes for CASSPAGDGQPQHF.

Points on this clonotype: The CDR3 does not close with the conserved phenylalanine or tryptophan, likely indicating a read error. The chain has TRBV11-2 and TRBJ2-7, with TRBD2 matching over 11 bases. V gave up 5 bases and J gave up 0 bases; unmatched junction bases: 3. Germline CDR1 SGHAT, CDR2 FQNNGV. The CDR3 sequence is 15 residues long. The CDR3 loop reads CASSQTSGASYEQYS. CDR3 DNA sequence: TGTGCCAGCAGCCAGACTAGCGGGGCCTCCTACGAGCAGTACTCC.

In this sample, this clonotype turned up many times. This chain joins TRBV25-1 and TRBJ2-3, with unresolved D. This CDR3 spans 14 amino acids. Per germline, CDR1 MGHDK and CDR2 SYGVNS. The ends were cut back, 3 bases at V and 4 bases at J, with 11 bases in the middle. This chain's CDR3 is CASSELGVSDTQYF. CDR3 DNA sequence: TGTGCCAGCAGTGAGCTGGGCGTATCAGATACGCAGTATTTT.

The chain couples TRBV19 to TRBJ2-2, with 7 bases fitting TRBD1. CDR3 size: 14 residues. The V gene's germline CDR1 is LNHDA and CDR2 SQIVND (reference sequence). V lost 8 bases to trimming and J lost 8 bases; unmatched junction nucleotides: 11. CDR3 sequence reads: CASRPGQSRGELFF. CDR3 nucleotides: TGTGCCAGTCGACCGGGACAGTCAAGGGGGGAGCTGTTTTTT.

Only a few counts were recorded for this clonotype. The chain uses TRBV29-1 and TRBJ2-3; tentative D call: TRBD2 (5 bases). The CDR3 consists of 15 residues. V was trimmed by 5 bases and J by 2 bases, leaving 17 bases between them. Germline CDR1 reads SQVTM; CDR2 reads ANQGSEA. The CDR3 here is CSVPELGSYTDTQYF. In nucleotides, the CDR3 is TGCAGCGTTCCAGAGCTGGGGAGTTACACAGATACGCAGTATTTT.

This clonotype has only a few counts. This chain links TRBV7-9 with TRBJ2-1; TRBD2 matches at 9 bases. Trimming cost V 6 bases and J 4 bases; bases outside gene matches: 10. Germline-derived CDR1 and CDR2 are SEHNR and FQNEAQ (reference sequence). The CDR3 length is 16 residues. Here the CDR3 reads CASSRHSGSLYNEQFF. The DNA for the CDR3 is TGTGCCAGCAGTCGCCATAGCGGGAGTTTGTACAATGAGCAGTTCTTC.

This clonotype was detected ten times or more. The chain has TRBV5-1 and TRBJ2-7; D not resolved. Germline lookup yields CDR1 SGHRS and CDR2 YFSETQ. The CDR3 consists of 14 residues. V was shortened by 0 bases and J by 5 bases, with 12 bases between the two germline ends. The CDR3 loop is CASSLAADGDEQYF. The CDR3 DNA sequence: TGCGCCAGCAGCTTGGCCGCCGATGGGGACGAGCAGTACTTC.